The source of this TCR beta chain is a study of vaccination and CD4 T cells after COVID-19. Overall study context: Stimulation of the cells used overlapping spike peptide pools from SARS-CoV-2 and from the common cold coronaviruses HCoV-NL63, HCoV-OC43 and HCoV-229E.

General study results and limits: The authors identified 304 of 307 vaccine-specific clones in convalescent patients as spike mono-reactive.

The Oncomine TCR Beta short-read assay was applied to DNA of cultured CD4+ T cells. TCRdb called the PCR reads again in MiXCR, with one record for every CDR3 protein. This table holds roughly 17,000 distinct CDR3 sequences, more than 40% found once. The treatment was: roughly 10-day PBMC culture with coronavirus spike peptide pools or control peptides (ViraFEST assay). The cultures had half their medium swapped for fresh IL-2 medium on days 3 and 7. Comments on this clonotype: Antigen: not known.

The CDR3 is 16 amino acids. Looked up from germline, CDR1 is MNHNS and CDR2 is SASEGT. J gave up 2 bases and V 2 bases, and 5 bases lay outside the gene matches. The TCR was taken from a human donor who had recovered from COVID-19. The sample here was CD4+ T cells from blood, cultured in vitro, taken before SARS-CoV-2 vaccination. The chain combines TRBV6-1 with TRBJ2-3; the match to TRBD2 covers 9 bases. CDR3 bases: TGTGCCAGCAGTGAAAGGGCGGGAGGGCCCACAGATACGCAGTATTTT. Residues: CASSERAGGPTDTQYF.